This record concerns one T cell receptor beta chain sequence. Antigen unknown. Expressed TCRB transcripts got sequenced, as all isolated RNA was reverse transcribed. Libraries were prepared by immunoSEQ multiplex PCR; TCRdb keeps only in-frame clonotypes and omits some of them. Here the sample spans 310,000 or so clones, approximately 11% being singletons. This sample stems from a study of beta chain features in type 1 diabetes. Across the whole study: Patients were similar to healthy donors in age and gender (as well as in cell yields). General study findings and limits: Still unanswered here is whether HLA type influences TCRB rearrangement.

Germline CDR1 MDHEN, CDR2 SYDVKM. V shed 7 bases and J 4 bases; nucleotides not matched to a gene: 7. CDR3 length: 14 residues. The authors sorted CD4+ naive, central memory, regulatory and stem cell-like memory cells via CD45RO/CCR7/CD25/CD127/CD95/CD27. The purity of all sorted populations exceeded 95%. The sample was naive CD4+ T cells from blood. This sequence joins TRBV28 and TRBJ2-7; 10 bases line up with TRBD1. The TCR was taken from a woman between 25 and 40 years old in good health. The CDR3 sequence: CASTTDRGRYEQYF. The CDR3 DNA follows: TGTGCCAGCACAACAGACAGGGGGCGATACGAGCAGTACTTC. Complete variable domain (other parts from reference TRBV28 and TRBJ2-7): DVKVTQSSRYLVKRTGEKVFLECVQDMDHENMFWYRQDPGLGLRLIYFSYDVKMKEKGDIPEGYSVSREKKERFSLILESASTNQTSMYLCASTTDRGRYEQYFGPGTRLTVT.